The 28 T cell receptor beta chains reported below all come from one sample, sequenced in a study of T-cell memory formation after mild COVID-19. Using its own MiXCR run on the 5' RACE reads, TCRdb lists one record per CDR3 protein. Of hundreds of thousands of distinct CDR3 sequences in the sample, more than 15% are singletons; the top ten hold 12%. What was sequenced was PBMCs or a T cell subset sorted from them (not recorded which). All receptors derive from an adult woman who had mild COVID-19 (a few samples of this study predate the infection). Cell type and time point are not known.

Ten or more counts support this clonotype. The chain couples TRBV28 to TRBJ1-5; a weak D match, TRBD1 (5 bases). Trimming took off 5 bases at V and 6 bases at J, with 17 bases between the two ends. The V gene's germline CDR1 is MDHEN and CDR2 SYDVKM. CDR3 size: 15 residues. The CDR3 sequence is CASSTTARVGQPQHF. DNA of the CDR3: TGTGCCAGCAGTACCACTGCCAGGGTGGGTCAGCCCCAGCATTTT. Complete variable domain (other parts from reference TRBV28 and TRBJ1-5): DVKVTQSSRYLVKRTGEKVFLECVQDMDHENMFWYRQDPGLGLRLIYFSYDVKMKEKGDIPEGYSVSREKKERFSLILESASTNQTSMYLCASSTTARVGQPQHFGDGTRLSIL.

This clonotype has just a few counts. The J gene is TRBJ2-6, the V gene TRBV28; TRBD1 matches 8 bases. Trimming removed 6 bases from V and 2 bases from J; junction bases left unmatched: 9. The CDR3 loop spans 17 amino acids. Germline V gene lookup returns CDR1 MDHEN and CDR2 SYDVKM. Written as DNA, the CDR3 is TGTGCCAGCAGCGTCACAGGGGGAAGGCCTGGGGCCAACGTCCTGACTTTC. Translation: CASSVTGGRPGANVLTF.

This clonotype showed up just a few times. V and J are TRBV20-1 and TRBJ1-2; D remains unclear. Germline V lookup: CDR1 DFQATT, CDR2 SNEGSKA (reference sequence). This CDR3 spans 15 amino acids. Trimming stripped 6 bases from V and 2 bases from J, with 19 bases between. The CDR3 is CSADTLNQANYGYTF. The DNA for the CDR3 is TGCAGTGCCGACACCCTAAACCAGGCGAACTATGGCTACACCTTC.

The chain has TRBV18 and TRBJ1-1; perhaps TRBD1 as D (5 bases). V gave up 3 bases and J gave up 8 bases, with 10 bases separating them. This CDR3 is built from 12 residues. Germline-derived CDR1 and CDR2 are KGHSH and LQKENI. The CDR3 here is CASSPTVPEAFF. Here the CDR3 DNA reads TGTGCCAGCTCACCGACAGTCCCAGAAGCTTTCTTT. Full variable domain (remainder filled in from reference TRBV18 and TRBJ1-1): NAGVMQNPRHLVRRRGQEARLRCSPMKGHSHVYWYRQLPEEGLKFMVYLQKENIIDESGMPKERFSAEFPKEGPSILRIQQVVRGDSAAYFCASSPTVPEAFFGQGTRLTVV.

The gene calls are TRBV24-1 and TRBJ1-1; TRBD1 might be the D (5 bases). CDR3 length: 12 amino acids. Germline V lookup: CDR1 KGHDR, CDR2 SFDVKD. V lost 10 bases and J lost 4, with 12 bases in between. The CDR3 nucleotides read TGTGCCACTAGGGGCAGAGGCACTGAAGCTTTCTTT. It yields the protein CATRGRGTEAFF.

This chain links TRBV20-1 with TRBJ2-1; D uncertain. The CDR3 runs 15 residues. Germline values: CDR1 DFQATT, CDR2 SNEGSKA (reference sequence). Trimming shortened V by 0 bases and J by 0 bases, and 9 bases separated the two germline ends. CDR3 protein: CSARDGPDSYNEQFF. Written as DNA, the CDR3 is TGCAGTGCTAGAGATGGCCCCGACTCCTACAATGAGCAGTTCTTC.

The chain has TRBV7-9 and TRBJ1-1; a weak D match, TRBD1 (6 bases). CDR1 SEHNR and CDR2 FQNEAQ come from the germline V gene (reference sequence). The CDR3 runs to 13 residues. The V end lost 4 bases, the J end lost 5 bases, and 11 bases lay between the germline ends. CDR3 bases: TGTGCCAGCAGCTCAGGACAGCGGACTGAAGCTTTCTTT. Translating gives CASSSGQRTEAFF. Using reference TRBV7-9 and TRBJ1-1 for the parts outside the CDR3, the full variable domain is DTGVSQNPRHKITKRGQNVTFRCDPISEHNRLYWYRQTLGQGPEFLTYFQNEAQLEKSRLLSDRFSAERPKGSFSTLEIQRTEQGDSAMYLCASSSGQRTEAFFGQGTRLTVV.

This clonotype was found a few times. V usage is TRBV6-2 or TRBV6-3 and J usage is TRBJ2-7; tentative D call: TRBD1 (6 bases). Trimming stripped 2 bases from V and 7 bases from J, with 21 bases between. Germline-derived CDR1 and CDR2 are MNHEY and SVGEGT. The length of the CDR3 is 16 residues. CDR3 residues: CASSYSSGQGAWEQYF. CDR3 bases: TGTGCCAGCAGTTACAGTTCGGGACAAGGGGCTTGGGAGCAGTACTTC.

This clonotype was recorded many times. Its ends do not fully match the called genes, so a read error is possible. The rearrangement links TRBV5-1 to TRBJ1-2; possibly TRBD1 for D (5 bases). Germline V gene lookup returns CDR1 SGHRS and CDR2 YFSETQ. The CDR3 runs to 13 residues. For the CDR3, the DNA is TGTGCCAGCAGTTTGGGGGGGAACTATGGCTACACCTTC. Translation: CASSLGGNYGYTF.

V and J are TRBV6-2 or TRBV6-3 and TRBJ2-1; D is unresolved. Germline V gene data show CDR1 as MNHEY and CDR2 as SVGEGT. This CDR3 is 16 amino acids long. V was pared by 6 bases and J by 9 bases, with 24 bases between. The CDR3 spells CASSRLLESIGGEQFF. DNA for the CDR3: TGTGCCAGCAGCCGCCTCCTAGAATCAATAGGCGGTGAGCAGTTCTTC.

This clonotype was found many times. The CDR3 nucleotides read TGTGCCAGCAGCTTCCAATCTAGCGGCACAGATACGCAGTATTTT. It specifies CASSFQSSGTDTQYF. This chain uses TRBV7-3 with TRBJ2-3; D may be TRBD2 (6 bases). The germline V gene encodes CDR1 SGHTA and CDR2 FQGTGA. V dropped 3 bases and J dropped 1 base, with 11 bases sitting between them. The CDR3 sequence is 15 residues long.

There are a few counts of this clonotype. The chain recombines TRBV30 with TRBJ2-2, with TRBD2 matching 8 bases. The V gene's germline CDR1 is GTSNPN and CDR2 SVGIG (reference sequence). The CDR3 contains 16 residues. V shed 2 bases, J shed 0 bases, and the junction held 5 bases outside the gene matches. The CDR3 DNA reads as TGTGCCTGGAGTCCAGGACTAGCATCGAACACCGGGGAGCTGTTTTTT. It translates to CAWSPGLASNTGELFF. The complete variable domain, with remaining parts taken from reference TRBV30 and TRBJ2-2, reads SQTIHQWPATLVQPVGSPLSLECTVEGTSNPNLYWYRQAAGRGLQLLFYSVGIGQISSEVPQNLSASRPQDRQFILSSKKLLLSDSGFYLCAWSPGLASNTGELFFGEGSRLTVL.

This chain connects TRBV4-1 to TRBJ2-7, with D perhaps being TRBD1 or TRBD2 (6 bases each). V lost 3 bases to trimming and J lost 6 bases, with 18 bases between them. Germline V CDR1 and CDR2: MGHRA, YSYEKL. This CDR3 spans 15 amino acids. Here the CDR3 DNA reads TGCGCCAGCAGCCATGGACCGGGGGCAGGGGCCGAGCAGTACTTC. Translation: CASSHGPGAGAEQYF.

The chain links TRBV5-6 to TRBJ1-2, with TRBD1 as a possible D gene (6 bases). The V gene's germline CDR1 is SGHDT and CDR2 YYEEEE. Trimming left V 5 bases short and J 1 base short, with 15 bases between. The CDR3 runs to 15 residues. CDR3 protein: CASRTGGADNYGYTF. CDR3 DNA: TGTGCCAGCAGGACTGGGGGCGCGGATAACTATGGCTACACCTTC.

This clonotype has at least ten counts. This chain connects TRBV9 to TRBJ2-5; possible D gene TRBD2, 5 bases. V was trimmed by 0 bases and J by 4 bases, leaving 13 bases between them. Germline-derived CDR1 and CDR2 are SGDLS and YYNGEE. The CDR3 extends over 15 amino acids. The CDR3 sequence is CASSVAPGSIETQYF. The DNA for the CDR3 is TGTGCCAGCAGCGTAGCTCCGGGGAGCATAGAGACCCAGTACTTC.

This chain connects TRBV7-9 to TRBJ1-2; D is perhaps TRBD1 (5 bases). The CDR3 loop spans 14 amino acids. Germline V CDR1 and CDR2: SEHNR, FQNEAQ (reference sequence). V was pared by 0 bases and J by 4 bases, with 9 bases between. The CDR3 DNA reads TGTGCCAGCAGCTTAGCTGAGGGACCCTATGGCTACACCTTC. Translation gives CASSLAEGPYGYTF. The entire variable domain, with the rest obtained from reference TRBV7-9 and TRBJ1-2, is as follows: DTGVSQNPRHKITKRGQNVTFRCDPISEHNRLYWYRQTLGQGPEFLTYFQNEAQLEKSRLLSDRFSAERPKGSFSTLEIQRTEQGDSAMYLCASSLAEGPYGYTFGSGTRLTVV.

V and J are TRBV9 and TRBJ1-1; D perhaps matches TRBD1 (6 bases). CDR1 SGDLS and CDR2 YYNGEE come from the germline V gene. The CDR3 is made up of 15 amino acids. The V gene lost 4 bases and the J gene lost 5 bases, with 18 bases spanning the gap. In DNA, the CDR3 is TGTGCCAGCAGCCCGAGTCCACAGGGTGGGACTGAAGCTTTCTTT. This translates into CASSPSPQGGTEAFF.

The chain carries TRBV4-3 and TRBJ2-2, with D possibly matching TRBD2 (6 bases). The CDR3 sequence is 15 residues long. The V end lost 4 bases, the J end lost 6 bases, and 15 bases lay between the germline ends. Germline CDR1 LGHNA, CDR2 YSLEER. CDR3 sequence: CASSLTTSPPGELFF. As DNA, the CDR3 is TGCGCCAGCAGCCTCACGACTAGTCCCCCCGGGGAGCTGTTTTTT.

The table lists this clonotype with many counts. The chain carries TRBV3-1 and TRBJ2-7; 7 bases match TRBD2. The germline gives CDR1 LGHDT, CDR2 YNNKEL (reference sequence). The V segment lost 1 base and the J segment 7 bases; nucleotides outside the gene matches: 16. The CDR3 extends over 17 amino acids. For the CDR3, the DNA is TGTGCCAGCAGCCAAGTCAGTGTACTAGCGAACGAAGGGGAGCAGTACTTC. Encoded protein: CASSQVSVLANEGEQYF.

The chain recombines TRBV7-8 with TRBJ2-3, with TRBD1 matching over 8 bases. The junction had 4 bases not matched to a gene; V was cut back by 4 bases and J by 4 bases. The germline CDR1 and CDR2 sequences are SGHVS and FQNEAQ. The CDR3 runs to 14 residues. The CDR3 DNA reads TGTGCCAGCAGCTCCTGGACAGGGCCAGATACGCAGTATTTT. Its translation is CASSSWTGPDTQYF.

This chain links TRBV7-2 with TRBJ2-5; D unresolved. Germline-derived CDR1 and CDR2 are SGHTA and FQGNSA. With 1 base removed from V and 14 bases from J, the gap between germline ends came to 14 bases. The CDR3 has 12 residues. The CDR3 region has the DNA TGTGCCAGCAGCTTAGTCCCGCAAGCGCAATACTTC. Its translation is CASSLVPQAQYF. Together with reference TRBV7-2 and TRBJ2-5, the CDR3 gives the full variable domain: GAGVSQSPSNKVTEKGKDVELRCDPISGHTALYWYRQSLGQGLEFLIYFQGNSAPDKSGLPSDRFSAERTGGSVSTLTIQRTQQEDSAVYLCASSLVPQAQYFGPGTRLLVL.

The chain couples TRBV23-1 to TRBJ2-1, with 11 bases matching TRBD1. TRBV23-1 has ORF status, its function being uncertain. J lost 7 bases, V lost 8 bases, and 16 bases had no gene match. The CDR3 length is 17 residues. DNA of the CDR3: TGCGCCAGCCCAACTCACGAGGAGGGACAGGGGGTGAATGAGCAGTTCTTC. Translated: CASPTHEEGQGVNEQFF.

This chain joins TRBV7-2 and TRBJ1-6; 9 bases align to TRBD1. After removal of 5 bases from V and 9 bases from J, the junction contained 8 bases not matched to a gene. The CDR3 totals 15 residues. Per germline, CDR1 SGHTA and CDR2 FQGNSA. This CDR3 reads CASSPRTGVVSPLHF. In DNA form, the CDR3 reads TGTGCCAGCAGCCCACGGACAGGGGTTGTTTCACCCCTCCACTTT.

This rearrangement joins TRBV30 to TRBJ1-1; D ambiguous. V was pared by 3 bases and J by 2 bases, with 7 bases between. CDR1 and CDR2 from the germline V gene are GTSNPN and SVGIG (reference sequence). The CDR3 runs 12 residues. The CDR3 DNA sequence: TGTGCCTGGAGCCCTAGAAACACTGAAGCTTTCTTT. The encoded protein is CAWSPRNTEAFF. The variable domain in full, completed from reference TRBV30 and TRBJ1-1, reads SQTIHQWPATLVQPVGSPLSLECTVEGTSNPNLYWYRQAAGRGLQLLFYSVGIGQISSEVPQNLSASRPQDRQFILSSKKLLLSDSGFYLCAWSPRNTEAFFGQGTRLTVV.

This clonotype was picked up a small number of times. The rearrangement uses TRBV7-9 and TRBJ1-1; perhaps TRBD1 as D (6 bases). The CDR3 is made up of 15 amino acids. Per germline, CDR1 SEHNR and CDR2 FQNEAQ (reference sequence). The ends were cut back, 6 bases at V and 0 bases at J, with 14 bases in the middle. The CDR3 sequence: CASRPRQELNTEAFF. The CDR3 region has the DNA TGTGCCAGCAGACCCCGACAGGAACTGAACACTGAAGCTTTCTTT.

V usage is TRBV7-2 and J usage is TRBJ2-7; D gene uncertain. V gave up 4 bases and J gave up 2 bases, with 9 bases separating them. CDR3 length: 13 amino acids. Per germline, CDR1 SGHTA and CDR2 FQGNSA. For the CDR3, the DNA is TGTGCCAGCAGCTCACCCAGTCCCTACGAGCAGTACTTC. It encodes CASSSPSPYEQYF.

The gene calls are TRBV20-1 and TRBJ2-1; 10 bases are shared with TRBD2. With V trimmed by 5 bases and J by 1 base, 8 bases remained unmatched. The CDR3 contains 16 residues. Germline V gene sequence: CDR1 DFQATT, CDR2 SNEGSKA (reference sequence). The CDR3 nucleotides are TGCAGTGCTCTTCTAGCGGGGGCTCGGTCCTACAATGAGCAGTTCTTC. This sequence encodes CSALLAGARSYNEQFF.

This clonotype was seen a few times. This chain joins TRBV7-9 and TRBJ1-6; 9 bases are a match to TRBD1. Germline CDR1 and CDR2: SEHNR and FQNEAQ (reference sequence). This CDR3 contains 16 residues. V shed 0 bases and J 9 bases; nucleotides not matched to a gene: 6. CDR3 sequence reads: CASSLAYGQGSSPLHF. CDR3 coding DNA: TGTGCCAGCAGCTTAGCGTATGGACAGGGGAGTTCACCCCTCCACTTT.